These T cell receptor beta chains were read from a single sample in a study of cytomegalovirus exposure and HLA in healthy donors. The table came from immunoSEQ multiplex PCR; TCRdb's copy has only in-frame clones and leaves some out. Here the sample spans 200,000 to 250,000 clones, over 75% being singletons. Sequenced input: PBMCs. The receptors were gathered from a girl aged 2 to 10 in good health and CMV-seronegative. The CDR3 runs from the conserved cysteine through the conserved F or W. D genes are given only for firm matches. Clone size is given for some rows only: seen once, a few or many times, or a class if the clone is expanded.

j_gene: TRBJ1-1
abundance: NA
d_gene: TRBD1
v_gene: TRBV9
CDR3aa: CASSDRDPRGRTEAFF
CDR3nt: TGTGCCAGCAGCGACCGGGACCCAAGGGGGCGGACTGAAGCTTTCTTT

j_gene: TRBJ2-7
abundance: NA
d_gene: TRBD2
v_gene: TRBV15
CDR3aa: CATSRERGLAGIWYEQYF
CDR3nt: TGTGCCACCAGCAGAGAGAGGGGACTAGCGGGAATTTGGTACGAGCAGTACTTC

j_gene: TRBJ2-5
abundance: NA
d_gene: NA
v_gene: TRBV5-1
CDR3aa: CASSLVGAYQETQYF
CDR3nt: TGCGCCAGCAGCTTGGTGGGGGCCTACCAAGAGACCCAGTACTTC

j_gene: TRBJ2-7
abundance: NA
d_gene: NA
v_gene: TRBV4-1
CDR3aa: CASSQVAGKGSYEQYF
CDR3nt: TGCGCCAGCAGCCAAGTCGCCGGGAAGGGCTCCTACGAGCAGTACTTC

j_gene: TRBJ1-3
abundance: NA
d_gene: NA
v_gene: TRBV18
CDR3aa: CASSPSEAVTTGNTIYF
CDR3nt: TGTGCCAGCTCACCATCAGAGGCAGTAACGACTGGAAACACCATATATTTT

j_gene: TRBJ2-1
abundance: NA
d_gene: TRBD2
v_gene: TRBV19
CDR3aa: CASSTGLGAHNEQFF
CDR3nt: TGTGCCAGTAGTACCGGACTAGGGGCCCACAATGAGCAGTTCTTC

j_gene: TRBJ2-7
abundance: NA
d_gene: TRBD1
v_gene: TRBV15
CDR3aa: CATSADRGDEQYF
CDR3nt: TGTGCCACCAGCGCTGACAGGGGAGACGAGCAGTACTTC

j_gene: TRBJ1-1
abundance: NA
d_gene: NA
v_gene: TRBV6-1
CDR3aa: CASSETGAEAFF
CDR3nt: TGTGCCAGCAGTGAGACGGGGGCTGAAGCTTTCTTT

j_gene: TRBJ2-7
abundance: NA
d_gene: NA
v_gene: TRBV6-5
CDR3aa: CASSRDTYEQYF
CDR3nt: TGTGCCAGCAGTCGGGACACCTACGAGCAGTACTTC

j_gene: TRBJ1-1
abundance: NA
d_gene: NA
v_gene: TRBV5-4
CDR3aa: CASSSSTDLNTEAFF
CDR3nt: TGTGCCAGCAGCTCCTCGACAGACTTGAACACTGAAGCTTTCTTT

j_gene: TRBJ2-7
abundance: once
d_gene: TRBD1
v_gene: TRBV28
CDR3aa: CASTVAGGEQYF
CDR3nt: TGTGCCAGCACGGTGGCAGGGGGCGAGCAGTACTTC

j_gene: TRBJ2-2
abundance: few
d_gene: NA
v_gene: TRBV6-5
CDR3aa: CAVQGTGELFF
CDR3nt: TGTGCCGTACAGGGAACCGGGGAGCTGTTTTTT

j_gene: TRBJ1-1
abundance: NA
d_gene: TRBD1
v_gene: TRBV19
CDR3aa: CASTVRTGDTEAFF
CDR3nt: TGTGCCAGTACCGTCCGGACAGGGGACACTGAAGCTTTCTTT

j_gene: TRBJ1-5
abundance: NA
d_gene: NA
v_gene: TRBV18
CDR3aa: CASSRQNSNQPQHF
CDR3nt: TGTGCCAGCTCGCGGCAGAATAGCAATCAGCCCCAGCATTTT

j_gene: TRBJ2-7
abundance: NA
d_gene: TRBD1
v_gene: TRBV7-9
CDR3aa: CASSNGQGTEQYF
CDR3nt: TGTGCCAGCAGCAACGGACAGGGCACCGAGCAGTACTTC

j_gene: TRBJ2-1
abundance: NA
d_gene: TRBD2
v_gene: TRBV30
CDR3aa: CAWGGGLAGLSSYNEQFF
CDR3nt: TGTGCCTGGGGCGGGGGACTAGCGGGGCTAAGCTCCTACAATGAGCAGTTCTTC

j_gene: TRBJ2-2
abundance: NA
d_gene: TRBD1
v_gene: TRBV19
CDR3aa: CASSVGQGLSGELFF
CDR3nt: TGTGCCAGTAGTGTGGGACAGGGGTTATCCGGGGAGCTGTTTTTT

j_gene: TRBJ1-1
abundance: NA
d_gene: NA
v_gene: TRBV30
CDR3aa: CAWSVIRANTEAFF
CDR3nt: TGTGCCTGGAGTGTAATCAGGGCGAACACTGAAGCTTTCTTT

j_gene: TRBJ2-2
abundance: NA
d_gene: NA
v_gene: TRBV10-1
CDR3aa: CASSPTGAGELFF
CDR3nt: TGCGCCAGCTCTCCAACGGGGGCCGGGGAGCTGTTTTTT

j_gene: TRBJ2-2
abundance: once
d_gene: TRBD2
v_gene: TRBV6-6
CDR3aa: CASSYVAGGVGELFF
CDR3nt: TGTGCCAGCAGTTACGTAGCGGGGGGCGTCGGGGAGCTGTTTTTT

j_gene: TRBJ2-1
abundance: NA
d_gene: NA
v_gene: TRBV6-4
CDR3aa: CASSDEYNEQFF
CDR3nt: TGTGCCAGCAGTGACGAGTACAATGAGCAGTTCTTC

j_gene: TRBJ1-1
abundance: NA
d_gene: NA
v_gene: TRBV29-1
CDR3aa: CSVYHLDGTEAFF
CDR3nt: TGCAGCGTATACCACTTAGATGGCACTGAAGCTTTCTTT

j_gene: TRBJ2-7
abundance: NA
d_gene: NA
v_gene: TRBV7-9
CDR3aa: CASSPGYEQYF
CDR3nt: TGTGCCAGCAGCCCAGGGTACGAGCAGTACTTC

j_gene: TRBJ2-1
abundance: NA
d_gene: TRBD1
v_gene: TRBV5-4
CDR3aa: CASSRQGTEQFF
CDR3nt: TGTGCCAGCAGCAGACAGGGGACTGAGCAGTTCTTC

j_gene: TRBJ2-7
abundance: NA
d_gene: TRBD1
v_gene: TRBV27
CDR3aa: CASSLSGQGPYEQYF
CDR3nt: TGTGCCAGCAGTTTATCGGGACAGGGTCCCTACGAGCAGTACTTC

j_gene: TRBJ2-1
abundance: NA
d_gene: NA
v_gene: TRBV9
CDR3aa: CASSVVTSSHEQFF
CDR3nt: TGTGCCAGCAGCGTAGTAACTAGCAGCCATGAGCAGTTCTTC

j_gene: TRBJ1-4
abundance: NA
d_gene: TRBD1
v_gene: TRBV14
CDR3aa: CASSPRTGKEKLFF
CDR3nt: TGTGCCAGCAGCCCACGGACAGGGAAAGAAAAACTGTTTTTT

j_gene: TRBJ1-1
abundance: NA
d_gene: TRBD1
v_gene: TRBV25-1
CDR3aa: CASRKQGLDTEAFF
CDR3nt: TGTGCCAGCAGGAAACAGGGGCTCGACACTGAAGCTTTCTTT

j_gene: TRBJ2-7
abundance: NA
d_gene: NA
v_gene: TRBV6-5
CDR3aa: CASSSPHGEQYF
CDR3nt: TGTGCCAGCAGTTCCCCCCACGGCGAGCAGTACTTC

j_gene: TRBJ2-1
abundance: NA
d_gene: TRBD2
v_gene: TRBV5-4
CDR3aa: CASSSGTSSPNEQFF
CDR3nt: TGTGCCAGCAGCTCCGGGACTAGTTCCCCCAATGAGCAGTTCTTC

j_gene: TRBJ2-5
abundance: NA
d_gene: NA
v_gene: TRBV9
CDR3aa: CASSVVGGQETQYF
CDR3nt: TGTGCCAGCAGCGTAGTCGGGGGCCAAGAGACCCAGTACTTC

j_gene: TRBJ1-1
abundance: NA
d_gene: TRBD1
v_gene: TRBV7-3
CDR3aa: CASSPGTGKTEAFF
CDR3nt: TGTGCCAGCAGTCCTGGGACAGGGAAAACTGAAGCTTTCTTT

j_gene: TRBJ2-1
abundance: NA
d_gene: NA
v_gene: TRBV5-1
CDR3aa: CASSLSAGAMNEQFF
CDR3nt: TGCGCCAGCTCCCTGTCTGCTGGGGCCATGAATGAGCAGTTCTTC

j_gene: TRBJ2-2
abundance: NA
d_gene: NA
v_gene: TRBV4-1
CDR3aa: CASSQVGTHFTGELFF
CDR3nt: TGCGCCAGCAGCCAAGTCGGGACACACTTCACCGGGGAGCTGTTTTTT

j_gene: TRBJ2-4
abundance: NA
d_gene: TRBD1
v_gene: TRBV14
CDR3aa: CASSPDRGLGKNIQYF
CDR3nt: TGTGCCAGCAGCCCAGACAGGGGGCTTGGCAAAAACATTCAGTACTTC

j_gene: TRBJ2-7
abundance: NA
d_gene: TRBD1
v_gene: TRBV6-1
CDR3aa: CASLDRGLPYEQYF
CDR3nt: TGTGCCAGCCTAGACAGGGGGTTACCCTACGAGCAGTACTTC